This T cell receptor (beta chain) is from a study of human T cells and chemical hapten exposure. Indicated time point: patch test 1, 2 weeks after DPC sensitization. The treatment denotes: therapeutic diphenylcyclopropenone sensitization with weekly scalp DPC. This CDR3 contains 16 residues. Germline values: CDR1 SGHKS, CDR2 YYEKEE (reference sequence). The ends were cut back, 0 bases at V and 0 bases at J, with 10 bases in the middle. MiXCR, run by TCRdb on the RACE reads, gives a single entry per CDR3 protein. The sample has 90,000 to 120,000 distinct CDR3 sequences; around 10% are singletons. The chain has TRBV5-5 and TRBJ1-3; D remains unclear. The TCR sequence derives from a middle-aged woman with alopecia areata. Some clones in this sample may be carry-over from other donors' samples. This material consisted of whole blood, taken in connection with sensitization to the hapten diphenylcyclopropenone (DPC). In DNA form, the CDR3 reads TGTGCCAGCAGCTTGGGCCCGAACTACTCTGGAAACACCATATATTTT. This gives the protein CASSLGPNYSGNTIYF.